This passage covers 17 T cell receptor beta chains from one sample sequenced in a study of early T cells in non-severe SARS-CoV-2 infection. TCRdb re-derived calls from the 5' RACE reads in MiXCR, one entry per CDR3 protein. The data contain roughly 57,000 distinct CDR3 sequences, approximately 13% of them singletons. The sequencing used whole blood, collected at baseline. The receptor set was obtained from an adult who was a healthcare worker with PCR-confirmed SARS-CoV-2 infection or an uninfected control (not recorded which).

This clonotype was observed once. The J gene is TRBJ1-5, the V gene TRBV5-6; the match to TRBD1 covers 8 bases. The CDR3 has 14 residues. Trimming cost V 5 bases and J 3 bases; bases outside gene matches: 4. The germline V gene has CDR1 SGHDT and CDR2 YYEEEE. CDR3 bases: TGTGCCAGCAGTGGGACAGGCAACAATCAGCCCCAGCATTTT. Residues: CASSGTGNNQPQHF.

J is TRBJ1-1 and V is TRBV5-1; no definite D call. CDR3 length: 16 residues. Germline V gene lookup returns CDR1 SGHRS and CDR2 YFSETQ. Trimming left V 0 bases short and J 8 bases short, with 20 bases between. CDR3 region: CASSLDGEVLRREAFF. As DNA, the CDR3 is TGCGCCAGCAGCTTGGATGGTGAGGTATTGCGGAGAGAAGCTTTCTTT.

The chain carries TRBV12-3 or TRBV12-4 and TRBJ1-6; D gene uncertain. This CDR3 is built from 13 residues. V lost 2 bases to trimming and J lost 7 bases, with 6 bases between them. The CDR3 reads CASSLNGNSPLHF. The CDR3 nucleotides read TGTGCCAGCAGTTTAAACGGGAATTCACCCCTCCACTTT.

This clonotype was picked up one time. This chain connects TRBV7-8 to TRBJ2-3; no reliable D call. V dropped 0 bases and J dropped 4 bases, with 8 bases sitting between them. Germline V CDR1 and CDR2: SGHVS, FQNEAQ. The CDR3 spans 14 residues. The CDR3 sequence is CASSLAGYADTQYF. DNA of the CDR3: TGTGCCAGCAGCTTAGCGGGGTACGCAGATACGCAGTATTTT.

This clonotype has a handful of counts. The chain carries TRBV11-3 and TRBJ2-3, with TRBD1 as a possible D gene (6 bases). The CDR3 has 15 residues. The germline CDR1 and CDR2 sequences are SGHNT and YENEEA. With 5 bases removed from V and 3 bases from J, the gap between germline ends came to 15 bases. The CDR3 is CASSSPGDGTDTQYF. The CDR3 region has the DNA TGTGCCAGCAGCAGCCCAGGGGACGGTACAGATACGCAGTATTTT.

This clonotype came up many times. This sequence joins TRBV6-2 or TRBV6-3 and TRBJ1-1, with TRBD1 matching over 7 bases. Germline V lookup: CDR1 MNHEY, CDR2 SVGEGT. Trimming removed 6 bases from V and 5 bases from J; junction bases left unmatched: 6. This CDR3 comprises 13 residues. The CDR3, as DNA: TGTGCCAGCAGCCCGACAGGGCAAACTGAAGCTTTCTTT. It is translated as CASSPTGQTEAFF.

At least ten counts were recorded for this clonotype. This chain connects TRBV18 to TRBJ2-1; a weak D match, TRBD2 (6 bases). CDR3 size: 14 residues. Germline lookup yields CDR1 KGHSH and CDR2 LQKENI. Between the trimmed V and J ends, which lost 3 bases and 6 bases, there was a span of 12 bases. CDR3 amino acids: CASSPGGMGNEQFF. The CDR3 DNA reads TGTGCCAGCTCACCTGGCGGGATGGGCAATGAGCAGTTCTTC. The whole variable domain, filled in from reference TRBV18 and TRBJ2-1, reads NAGVMQNPRHLVRRRGQEARLRCSPMKGHSHVYWYRQLPEEGLKFMVYLQKENIIDESGMPKERFSAEFPKEGPSILRIQQVVRGDSAAYFCASSPGGMGNEQFFGPGTRLTVL.

The gene calls are TRBV20-1 and TRBJ2-1, with 7 bases that match TRBD1. V lost 5 bases, J lost 0 bases, and 4 bases stayed unmatched. The germline CDR1 and CDR2 sequences are DFQATT and SNEGSKA (reference sequence). There are 14 residues in the CDR3. For the CDR3, the DNA is TGCAGTGCTTCGACAGGGACCTCCTACAATGAGCAGTTCTTC. This codes for CSASTGTSYNEQFF.

Only a few counts were recorded for this clonotype. This rearrangement joins TRBV12-3 or TRBV12-4 to TRBJ1-2; 7 nucleotides agree with TRBD1. J was trimmed by 0 bases and V by 3 bases; bases with no gene match: 4. The CDR3 runs 15 residues. The CDR3 DNA sequence: TGTGCCAGCAGTTTGTCCGGGACAGCTAACTATGGCTACACCTTC. Its translation is CASSLSGTANYGYTF.

V and J are TRBV7-2 and TRBJ2-5; 8 positions match TRBD2. Trimming took 1 base from V and 4 from J; bases not matched to a gene: 5. The CDR3 extends over 15 amino acids. CDR1 and CDR2 (germline): SGHTA, FQGNSA. The CDR3 protein is CASSLVGLAGETQYF. DNA for the CDR3: TGTGCCAGCAGCTTAGTTGGCCTAGCGGGAGAGACCCAGTACTTC.

The V call is TRBV29-1, the J call TRBJ2-3, with D uncertain. Germline CDR1 and CDR2: SQVTM and ANQGSEA. V lost 6 bases and J 6 bases, leaving 10 bases between the germline ends. This CDR3 comprises 11 residues. The CDR3 reads CSVRVGDTQYF. The CDR3 DNA reads TGCAGCGTGAGAGTGGGGGATACGCAGTATTTT.

This clonotype was seen a few times. In nucleotides, the CDR3 is TGTGCCAGCAGTTTGGGGGGGGGCTATCAGCCCCAGCATTTT. Residues: CASSLGGGYQPQHF. The gene calls are TRBV12-3 or TRBV12-4 and TRBJ1-5, with D possibly matching TRBD1 (6 bases). There are 14 residues in the CDR3. Trimming removed 3 bases from V and 5 bases from J, with 11 bases in between.

This clonotype was picked up many times. The chain's CDR3 is CSVSFGTGWNEQFF. Written as DNA, the CDR3 is TGCAGCGTTTCCTTCGGGACAGGGTGGAATGAGCAGTTCTTC. The J gene is TRBJ2-1, the V gene TRBV29-1; 9 nucleotides align to TRBD1. CDR1 is SQVTM, CDR2 ANQGSEA, per germline. The CDR3 consists of 14 residues. Unmatched junction bases numbered 9, after V lost 5 bases and J lost 7 bases.

This clonotype was seen many times. J is TRBJ2-4 and V is TRBV29-1; no reliable D call. The length of the CDR3 is 12 residues. Looked up from germline, CDR1 is SQVTM and CDR2 is ANQGSEA. V was trimmed by 4 bases and J by 0 bases, leaving 4 bases between them. The DNA of the CDR3 is TGCAGCGTTGTCTTAGCCAAAAACATTCAGTACTTC. Its translation: CSVVLAKNIQYF.

A few counts support this clonotype. The gene calls are TRBV5-1 and TRBJ1-1; possibly TRBD1 for D (6 bases). The V end lost 6 bases, the J end lost 9 bases, and 15 bases lay between the germline ends. The CDR3 runs to 12 residues. CDR1 and CDR2 from the germline V gene are SGHRS and YFSETQ. CDR3 coding DNA: TGCGCCAGCACCCGGGAAGGGGGGCAAGCTTTCTTT. Protein: CASTREGGQAFF.

This clonotype came up a few times. The rearrangement links TRBV28 to TRBJ2-3, with D maybe TRBD1 (8 bases). In germline, CDR1 is MDHEN, CDR2 SYDVKM. With 11 bases removed from V and 0 bases from J, the gap between germline ends came to 18 bases. The CDR3 has 15 amino acids. The CDR3 reads CARATGDYSTDTQYF. In DNA, the CDR3 is TGTGCCCGGGCGACAGGGGACTATAGCACAGATACGCAGTATTTT.

This clonotype was recorded a few times. V and J are TRBV20-1 and TRBJ2-7; D could derive from TRBD1 or TRBD2 (6 bases each). V was clipped by 5 bases and J by 1 base, with 12 bases between them. The CDR3 has 13 residues. Germline CDR1 is DFQATT and CDR2 is SNEGSKA (reference sequence). The CDR3, as DNA: TGCAGTGCTGAGGGGGGAAGGTCCTACGAGCAGTACTTC. It is translated as CSAEGGRSYEQYF.